Each of the 12 T cell receptor beta chains below was sequenced from the same sample in a study of identical twins. One entry per CDR3 protein results from TCRdb running MiXCR on the 5' RACE reads. The sample has hundreds of thousands of distinct CDR3 sequences, less than 10% seen once. Sequencing was performed on memory (CD45RO+) T cells sorted from blood. These receptors came from a woman between 18 and 29 years old in good health.

The chain carries TRBV3-1 and TRBJ2-2; D gene unclear. Germline V gene data show CDR1 as LGHDT and CDR2 as YNNKEL (reference sequence). V was cut by 6 bases and J by 3 bases, with 8 bases left in between. This CDR3 region has 13 residues. CDR3 sequence reads: CASSQLDTGELFF. The CDR3 nucleotides are TGTGCCAGCAGTCAACTCGACACCGGGGAGCTGTTTTTT.

This clonotype was seen a handful of times. The V call is TRBV12-3 or TRBV12-4, the J call TRBJ1-1; a weak D match, TRBD1 (5 bases). Trimming cost V 2 bases and J 3 bases, with 10 bases left between them. This CDR3 has 14 amino acids. The CDR3 DNA reads TGTGCCAGCAGTTTAAATATAGGGGACACTGAAGCTTTCTTT. Translated: CASSLNIGDTEAFF.

The rearrangement links TRBV21-1 to TRBJ1-5. TRBV21-1 is a listed pseudogene. This CDR3 comprises 10 residues. The CDR3 region has the DNA TGTGCCAGCTCGGGTCAGCCCCAGCATTTT. Translation: CASSGQPQHF.

This chain links TRBV11-2 with TRBJ1-1; no clear D gene. Germline V gene sequence: CDR1 SGHAT, CDR2 FQNNGV. The CDR3 covers 14 residues. The germline V and J ends were trimmed by 2 bases and 11 bases, with 18 bases remaining between them. The CDR3 protein is CASSLRFGTIDAFF. In DNA form, the CDR3 reads TGTGCCAGCAGCTTAAGATTCGGCACCATTGATGCTTTCTTT.

This clonotype was seen a handful of times. CDR3 sequence: CSARMPIGYNEQFF. The CDR3 DNA follows: TGCAGTGCTAGGATGCCTATTGGTTACAATGAGCAGTTCTTC. The rearrangement joins TRBV20-1 to TRBJ2-1; no reliable D call. This CDR3 contains 14 residues. V lost 3 bases to trimming and J lost 4 bases, with 13 bases between them. Germline V lookup: CDR1 DFQATT, CDR2 SNEGSKA (reference sequence).

This sequence joins TRBV25-1 and TRBJ2-1, with 7 bases fitting TRBD1. Per germline, CDR1 MGHDK and CDR2 SYGVNS. The junction had 19 bases not matched to a gene; V was cut back by 4 bases and J by 4 bases. This CDR3 has 19 residues. In nucleotides, the CDR3 is TGTGCCAGCAGTGCCCTCCGGAGGCGAGGACAGGAAGGGTACAATGAGCAGTTCTTC. It specifies CASSALRRRGQEGYNEQFF.

This clonotype came up many times. V usage is TRBV20-1 and J usage is TRBJ1-3; possibly TRBD1 for D (5 bases). This CDR3 spans 12 amino acids. V lost 5 bases, J lost 4 bases, and 9 bases lay in between. Germline assignment: CDR1 DFQATT and CDR2 SNEGSKA (reference sequence). The CDR3 protein is CSALRDGNTIYF. For the CDR3, the DNA is TGCAGTGCTCTCCGGGACGGAAACACCATATATTTT.

This clonotype was seen a handful of times. This sequence joins TRBV7-6 and TRBJ2-2; the D gene is possibly TRBD1 (5 bases). Trimming pared 3 bases from V and 5 bases from J, leaving 10 bases between. CDR1 is SGHVS and CDR2 is FNYEAQ in the germline V gene. The CDR3 runs 14 residues. The CDR3 sequence: CASSLPQGTGELFF. In nucleotides, the CDR3 is TGTGCCAGCAGCTTGCCCCAGGGTACCGGGGAGCTGTTTTTT.

This clonotype was detected a few times. The chain couples TRBV12-3 or TRBV12-4 to TRBJ1-1, with TRBD1 as a possible D gene (5 bases). Deletions cut 3 bases from V and 4 bases from J, with 12 bases between. The CDR3 spans 14 residues. This CDR3 is CASSLEGGGTEAFF. CDR3 in DNA: TGTGCCAGCAGTTTGGAGGGTGGGGGCACTGAAGCTTTCTTT.

This clonotype was seen many times. The chain uses TRBV2 and TRBJ1-6, with D possibly TRBD1 on 5 matching bases. V gave up 5 bases and J gave up 11 bases, with 13 bases separating them. Germline CDR1 reads SNHLY; CDR2 reads FYNNEI. This CDR3 is 13 amino acids long. CDR3 amino acids: CASSPGGEAPLHF. For the CDR3, the DNA is TGTGCCAGCAGTCCCGGGGGGGAGGCACCCCTCCACTTT.

This rearrangement joins TRBV15 to TRBJ2-1, with D unclear. The length of the CDR3 is 12 residues. V was shortened by 4 bases and J by 5 bases, with 6 bases between the two germline ends. Germline V gives CDR1 LNHNV, CDR2 YYDKDF (reference sequence). The CDR3 sequence is CATSKVNNEQFF. In DNA, the CDR3 is TGTGCCACCAGCAAAGTCAACAATGAGCAGTTCTTC.

Of note for this clonotype: The conserved closing phenylalanine or tryptophan is absent in this CDR3, likely reflecting a read error. The genes are TRBV5-6 and TRBJ1-2; D call uncertain. V was trimmed by 8 bases and J by 4 bases, leaving 15 bases between them. Germline CDR1 SGHDT, CDR2 YYEEEE. The CDR3 has 13 residues. The CDR3 nucleotides read TGTGCCAGGGGCCCCGGGATCGTCTATGGCTACACCTTA. This sequence encodes CARGPGIVYGYTL.